The 3 T cell receptor beta chains listed next were all sequenced from one sample in a study of human T cells and chemical hapten exposure. Whole blood that had not been fractionated was the source of extracted total RNA. TCRdb reanalysed the 5' RACE reads using MiXCR and keeps one entry per CDR3 protein. The sample lists tens of thousands of distinct CDR3 sequences, about a sixth seen once, with approximately 7% in the top ten. All receptors come from a female donor in good health.

The chain links TRBV20-1 to TRBJ1-2, with D perhaps TRBD1 (6 bases). This CDR3 has 15 amino acids. From germline, CDR1 is DFQATT and CDR2 SNEGSKA (reference sequence). Trimming took off 0 bases at V and 6 bases at J, with 17 bases between the two ends. The DNA of the CDR3 is TGCAGTGCTAGAGATTTAGGGGGGGACGCGAATGGCTACACCTTC. Its protein product is CSARDLGGDANGYTF.

The sample holds a few counts of this clonotype. The V call is TRBV29-1, the J call TRBJ2-1, with a tentative D call TRBD1 (5 bases). V was trimmed by 7 bases and J by 0 bases, leaving 13 bases between them. The germline V gene has CDR1 SQVTM and CDR2 ANQGSEA. The CDR3 is made up of 14 amino acids. The CDR3 here is CSAVGHSSYNEQFF. The CDR3 DNA reads as TGCAGCGCCGTGGGGCATAGCTCCTACAATGAGCAGTTCTTC.

There are a few counts of this clonotype. This sequence joins TRBV7-8 and TRBJ2-1; TRBD1 agrees at 7 bases. J lost 4 bases, V lost 2 bases, and 5 bases had no gene match. CDR1 and CDR2 (germline): SGHVS, FQNEAQ. CDR3 length: 15 amino acids. CDR3 sequence (DNA): TGTGCCAGCAGCTTACCCGGGACAGTATACAATGAGCAGTTCTTC. Translated: CASSLPGTVYNEQFF.